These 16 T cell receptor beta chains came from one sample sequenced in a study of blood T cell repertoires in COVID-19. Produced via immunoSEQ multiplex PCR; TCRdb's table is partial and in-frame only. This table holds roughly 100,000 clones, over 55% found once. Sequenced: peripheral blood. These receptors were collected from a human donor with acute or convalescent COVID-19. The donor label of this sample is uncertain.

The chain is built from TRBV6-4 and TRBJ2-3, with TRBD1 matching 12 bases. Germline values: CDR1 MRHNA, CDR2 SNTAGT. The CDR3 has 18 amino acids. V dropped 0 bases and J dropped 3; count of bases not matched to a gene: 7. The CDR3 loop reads CASSDSGQGARGTDTQYF. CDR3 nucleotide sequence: TGTGCCAGCAGTGACTCGGGACAGGGGGCGCGGGGGACAGATACGCAGTATTTT.

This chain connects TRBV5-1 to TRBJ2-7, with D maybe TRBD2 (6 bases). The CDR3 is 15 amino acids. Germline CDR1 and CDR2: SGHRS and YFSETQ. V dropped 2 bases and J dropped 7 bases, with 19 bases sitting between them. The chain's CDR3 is CASSFGGASFGEQYF. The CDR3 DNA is TGCGCCAGCAGCTTCGGCGGGGCATCTTTTGGGGAGCAGTACTTC. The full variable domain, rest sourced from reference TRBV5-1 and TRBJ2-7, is KAGVTQTPRYLIKTRGQQVTLSCSPISGHRSVSWYQQTPGQGLQFLFEYFSETQRNKGNFPGRFSGRQFSNSRSEMNVSTLELGDSALYLCASSFGGASFGEQYFGPGTRLTVT.

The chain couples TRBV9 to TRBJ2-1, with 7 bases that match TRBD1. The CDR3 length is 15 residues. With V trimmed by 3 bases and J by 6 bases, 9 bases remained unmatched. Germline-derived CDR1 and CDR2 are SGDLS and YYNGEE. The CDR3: CASSAQDRVPNEQFF. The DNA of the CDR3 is TGTGCCAGCAGCGCCCAAGACAGGGTACCCAATGAGCAGTTCTTC. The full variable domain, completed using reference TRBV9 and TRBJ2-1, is DSGVTQTPKHLITATGQRVTLRCSPRSGDLSVYWYQQSLDQGLQFLIQYYNGEERAKGNILERFSAQQFPDLHSELNLSSLELGDSALYFCASSAQDRVPNEQFFGPGTRLTVL.

Here the CDR3 DNA reads TGTGCCTGGACCCCGGGGAGGGTCACCGGGGAGCTGTTTTTT. It yields the protein CAWTPGRVTGELFF. V gene TRBV30 combines with J gene TRBJ2-2; 7 bases align to TRBD2. V shed 4 bases, J shed 4 bases, and the junction held 6 bases outside the gene matches. CDR3 length: 14 amino acids. The germline gives CDR1 GTSNPN, CDR2 SVGIG (reference sequence). Based on the CDR3 plus reference TRBV30 and TRBJ2-2, the full variable domain is SQTIHQWPATLVQPVGSPLSLECTVEGTSNPNLYWYRQAAGRGLQLLFYSVGIGQISSEVPQNLSASRPQDRQFILSSKKLLLSDSGFYLCAWTPGRVTGELFFGEGSRLTVL.

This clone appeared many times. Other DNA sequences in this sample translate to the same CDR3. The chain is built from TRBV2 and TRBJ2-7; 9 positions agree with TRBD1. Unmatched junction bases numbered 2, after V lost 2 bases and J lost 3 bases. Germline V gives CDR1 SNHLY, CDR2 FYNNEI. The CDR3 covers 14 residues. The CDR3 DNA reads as TGTGCCAGCAGTGAACAGGGACAGGGCTACGAGCAGTACTTC. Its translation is CASSEQGQGYEQYF. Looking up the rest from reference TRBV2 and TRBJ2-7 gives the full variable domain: EPEVTQTPSHQVTQMGQEVILRCVPISNHLYFYWYRQILGQKVEFLVSFYNNEISEKSEIFDDQFSVERPDGSNFTLKIRSTKLEDSAMYFCASSEQGQGYEQYFGPGTRLTVT.

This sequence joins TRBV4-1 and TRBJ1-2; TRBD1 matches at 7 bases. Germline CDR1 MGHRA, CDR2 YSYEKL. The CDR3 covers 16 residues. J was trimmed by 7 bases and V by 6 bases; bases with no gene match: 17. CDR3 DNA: TGCGCCAGCAGATCGACAGGGATAGAGGTCGGGTCTGGCTACACCTTC. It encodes CASRSTGIEVGSGYTF.

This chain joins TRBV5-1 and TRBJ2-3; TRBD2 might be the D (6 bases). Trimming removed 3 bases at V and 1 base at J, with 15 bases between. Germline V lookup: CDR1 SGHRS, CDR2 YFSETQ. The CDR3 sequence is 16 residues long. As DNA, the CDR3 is TGCGCCAGCAGCTCTCCCTCCGAGCGGGGCACAGATACGCAGTATTTT. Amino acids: CASSSPSERGTDTQYF.

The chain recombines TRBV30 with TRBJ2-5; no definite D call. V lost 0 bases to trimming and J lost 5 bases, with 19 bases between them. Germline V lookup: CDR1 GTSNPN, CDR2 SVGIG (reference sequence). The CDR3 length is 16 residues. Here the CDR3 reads CAWSVHFGLGRETQYF. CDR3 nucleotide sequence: TGTGCCTGGAGTGTACATTTTGGCCTAGGAAGGGAGACCCAGTACTTC.

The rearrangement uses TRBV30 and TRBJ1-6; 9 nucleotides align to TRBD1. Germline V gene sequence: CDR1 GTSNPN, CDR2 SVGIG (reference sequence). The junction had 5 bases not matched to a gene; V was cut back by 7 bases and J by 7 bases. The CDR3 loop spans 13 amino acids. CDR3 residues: CAFAGTGNSPLHF. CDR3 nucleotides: TGTGCCTTCGCCGGGACAGGGAATTCACCCCTCCACTTT.

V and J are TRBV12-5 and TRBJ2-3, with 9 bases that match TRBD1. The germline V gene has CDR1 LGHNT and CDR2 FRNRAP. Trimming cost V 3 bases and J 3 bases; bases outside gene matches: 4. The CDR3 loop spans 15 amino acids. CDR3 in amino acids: CASGLGTGKTDTQYF. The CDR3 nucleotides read TGTGCTAGTGGTTTAGGGACAGGGAAAACAGATACGCAGTATTTT.

The CDR3 spells CASSLFGLKSYNEQFF. The CDR3 nucleotides read TGTGCCAGCAGTTTATTTGGACTCAAATCCTACAATGAGCAGTTCTTC. This chain joins TRBV28 and TRBJ2-1; D possibly corresponds to TRBD2 (5 bases). CDR1 and CDR2 (germline): MDHEN, SYDVKM. CDR3 length: 16 amino acids. V lost 1 base, J lost 1 base, and 11 bases lay in between.

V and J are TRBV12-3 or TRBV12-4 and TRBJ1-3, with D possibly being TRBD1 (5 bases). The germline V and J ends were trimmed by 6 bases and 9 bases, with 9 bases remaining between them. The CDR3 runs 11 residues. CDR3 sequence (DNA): TGTGCCAGCAGCGGGAGGGGCACCATATATTTT. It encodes CASSGRGTIYF.

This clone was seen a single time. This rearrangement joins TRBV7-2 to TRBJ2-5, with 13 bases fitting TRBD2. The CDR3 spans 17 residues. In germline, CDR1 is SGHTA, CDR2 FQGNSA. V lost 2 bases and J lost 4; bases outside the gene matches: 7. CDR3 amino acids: CASSLRLAGGRRETQYF. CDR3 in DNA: TGTGCCAGCAGCTTAAGACTAGCGGGGGGAAGAAGAGAGACCCAGTACTTC.

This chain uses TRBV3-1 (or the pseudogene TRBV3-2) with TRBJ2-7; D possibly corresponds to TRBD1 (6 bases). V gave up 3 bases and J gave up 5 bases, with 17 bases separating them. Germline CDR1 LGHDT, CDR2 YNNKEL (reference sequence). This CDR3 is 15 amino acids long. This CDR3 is CASSQGTRLANEQYF. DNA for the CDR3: TGTGCCAGCAGCCAGGGGACACGGCTAGCAAACGAGCAGTACTTC.

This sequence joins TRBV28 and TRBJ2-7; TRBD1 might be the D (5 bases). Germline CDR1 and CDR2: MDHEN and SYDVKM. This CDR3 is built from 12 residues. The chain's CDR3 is CVTVRSSYEQYF. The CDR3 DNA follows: TGTGTGACAGTTCGGAGCTCCTACGAGCAGTACTTC.

The CDR3 nucleotides are TGTGCCAGCAGCCAAACCAGGGGGCAAGGAAACACCATATATTTT. It codes for CASSQTRGQGNTIYF. This rearrangement joins TRBV3-1 (or the pseudogene TRBV3-2) to TRBJ1-3; TRBD1 aligns across 8 bases. The CDR3 consists of 15 residues. V shed 2 bases and J 4 bases; nucleotides not matched to a gene: 4. From germline, CDR1 is LGHDT and CDR2 YNNKEL (reference sequence).